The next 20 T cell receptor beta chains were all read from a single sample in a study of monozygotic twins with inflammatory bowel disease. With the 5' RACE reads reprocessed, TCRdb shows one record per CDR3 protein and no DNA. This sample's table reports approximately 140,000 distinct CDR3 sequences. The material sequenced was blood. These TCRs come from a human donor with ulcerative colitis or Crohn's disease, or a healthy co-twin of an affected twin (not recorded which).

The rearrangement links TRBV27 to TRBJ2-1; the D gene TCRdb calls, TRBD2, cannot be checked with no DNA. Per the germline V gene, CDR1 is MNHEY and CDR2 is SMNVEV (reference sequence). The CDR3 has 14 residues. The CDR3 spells CASSKAGAYNEQFF.

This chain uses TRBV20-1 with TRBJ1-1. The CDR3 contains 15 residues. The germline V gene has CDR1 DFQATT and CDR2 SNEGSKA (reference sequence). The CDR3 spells CSAPARVDIYTEAFF.

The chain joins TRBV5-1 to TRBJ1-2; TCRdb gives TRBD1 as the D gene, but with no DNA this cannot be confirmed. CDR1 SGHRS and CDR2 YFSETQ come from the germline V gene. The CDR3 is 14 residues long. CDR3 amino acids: CASSGGDRVGGYTF.

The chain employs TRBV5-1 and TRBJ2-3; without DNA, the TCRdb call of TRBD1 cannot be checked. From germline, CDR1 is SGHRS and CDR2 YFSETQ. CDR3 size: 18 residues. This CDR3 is CASSHRGALAISTDTQYF.

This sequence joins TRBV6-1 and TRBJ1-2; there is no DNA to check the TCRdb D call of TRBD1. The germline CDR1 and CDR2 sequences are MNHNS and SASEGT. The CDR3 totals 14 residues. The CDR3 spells CASSAQTGAYGYTF.

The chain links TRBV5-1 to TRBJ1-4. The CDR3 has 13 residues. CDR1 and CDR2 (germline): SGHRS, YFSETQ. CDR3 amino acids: CASSFGQAEKLFF.

CDR3 sequence reads: CASRDLPGQGAYEQYF. The chain uses TRBV5-1 and TRBJ2-7; no DNA is available, so the TRBD1 call from TCRdb remains unchecked. The CDR3 is 16 residues long. From germline, CDR1 is SGHRS and CDR2 YFSETQ. The variable domain in full, with the rest retrieved from reference TRBV5-1 and TRBJ2-7, is KAGVTQTPRYLIKTRGQQVTLSCSPISGHRSVSWYQQTPGQGLQFLFEYFSETQRNKGNFPGRFSGRQFSNSRSEMNVSTLELGDSALYLCASRDLPGQGAYEQYFGPGTRLTVT.

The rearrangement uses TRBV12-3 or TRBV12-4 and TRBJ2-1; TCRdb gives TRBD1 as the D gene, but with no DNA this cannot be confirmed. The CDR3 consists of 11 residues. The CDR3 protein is CASRKTGEQFF.

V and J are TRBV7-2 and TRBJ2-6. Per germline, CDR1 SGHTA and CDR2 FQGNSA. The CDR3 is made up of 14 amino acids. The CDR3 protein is CASSRRPGANVLTF. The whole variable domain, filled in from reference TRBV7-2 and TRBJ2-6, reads GAGVSQSPSNKVTEKGKDVELRCDPISGHTALYWYRQSLGQGLEFLIYFQGNSAPDKSGLPSDRFSAERTGGSVSTLTIQRTQQEDSAVYLCASSRRPGANVLTFGAGSRLTVL.

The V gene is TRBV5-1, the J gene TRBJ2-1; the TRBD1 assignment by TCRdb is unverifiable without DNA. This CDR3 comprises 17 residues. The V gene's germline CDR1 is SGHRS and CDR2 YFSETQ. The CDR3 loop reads CASIKGTGLNSYNEQFF.

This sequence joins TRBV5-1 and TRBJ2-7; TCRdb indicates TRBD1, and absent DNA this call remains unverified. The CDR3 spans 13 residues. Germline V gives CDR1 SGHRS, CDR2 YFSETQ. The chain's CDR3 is CASRRDGSYEQYF. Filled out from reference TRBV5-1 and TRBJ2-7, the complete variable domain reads KAGVTQTPRYLIKTRGQQVTLSCSPISGHRSVSWYQQTPGQGLQFLFEYFSETQRNKGNFPGRFSGRQFSNSRSEMNVSTLELGDSALYLCASRRDGSYEQYFGPGTRLTVT.

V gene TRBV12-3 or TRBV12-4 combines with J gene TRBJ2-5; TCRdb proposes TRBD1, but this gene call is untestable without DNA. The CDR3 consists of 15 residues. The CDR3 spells CASSLAAWGGETQYF.

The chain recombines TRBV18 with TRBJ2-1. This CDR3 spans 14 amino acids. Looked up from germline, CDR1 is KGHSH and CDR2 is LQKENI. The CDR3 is CASSPQRSYNEQFF.

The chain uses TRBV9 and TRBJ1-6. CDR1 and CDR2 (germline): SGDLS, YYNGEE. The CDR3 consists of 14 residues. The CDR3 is CASSVLAYNSPLHF.

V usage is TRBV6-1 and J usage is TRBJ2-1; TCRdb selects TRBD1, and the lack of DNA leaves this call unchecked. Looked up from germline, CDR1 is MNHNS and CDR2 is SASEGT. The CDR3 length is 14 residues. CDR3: CASSAGGNYNEQFF.

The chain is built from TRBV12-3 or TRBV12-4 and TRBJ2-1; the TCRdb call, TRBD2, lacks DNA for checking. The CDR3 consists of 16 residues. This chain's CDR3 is CASSPLAGELYNEQFF.

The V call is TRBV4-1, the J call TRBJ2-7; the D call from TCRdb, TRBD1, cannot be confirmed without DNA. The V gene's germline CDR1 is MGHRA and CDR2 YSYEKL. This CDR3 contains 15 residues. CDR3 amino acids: CASSPRQERSYEQYF.

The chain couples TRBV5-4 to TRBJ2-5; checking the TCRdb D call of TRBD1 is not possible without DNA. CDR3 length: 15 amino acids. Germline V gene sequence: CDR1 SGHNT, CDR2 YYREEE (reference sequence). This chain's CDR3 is CASSLARSGAQTQYF.

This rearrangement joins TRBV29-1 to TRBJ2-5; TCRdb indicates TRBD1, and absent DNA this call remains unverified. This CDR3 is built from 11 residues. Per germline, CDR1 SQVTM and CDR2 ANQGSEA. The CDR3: CSPEILGAQYF.

This CDR3 is CASSQGTSGVQETQYF. The V and J genes are TRBV4-3 and TRBJ2-5; TCRdb names TRBD2, which stays unverified in the absence of DNA. The CDR3 runs to 16 residues. The germline V gene encodes CDR1 LGHNA and CDR2 YSLEER.